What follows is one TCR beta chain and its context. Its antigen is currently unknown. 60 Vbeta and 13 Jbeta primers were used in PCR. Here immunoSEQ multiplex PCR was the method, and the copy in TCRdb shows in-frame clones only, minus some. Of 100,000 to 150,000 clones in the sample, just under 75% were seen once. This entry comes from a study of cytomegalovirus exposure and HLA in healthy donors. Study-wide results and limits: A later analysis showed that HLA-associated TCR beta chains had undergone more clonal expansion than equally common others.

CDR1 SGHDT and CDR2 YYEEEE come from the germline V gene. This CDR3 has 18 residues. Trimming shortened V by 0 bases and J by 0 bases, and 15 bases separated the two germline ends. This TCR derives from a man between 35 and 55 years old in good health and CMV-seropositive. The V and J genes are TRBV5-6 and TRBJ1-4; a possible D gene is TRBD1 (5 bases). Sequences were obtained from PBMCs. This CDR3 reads CASSLEQGGMATNEKLFF. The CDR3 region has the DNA TGTGCCAGCAGCTTGGAGCAGGGAGGGATGGCAACTAATGAAAAACTGTTTTTT. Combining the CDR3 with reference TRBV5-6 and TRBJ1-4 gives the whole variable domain DAGVTQSPTHLIKTRGQQVTLRCSPKSGHDTVSWYQQALGQGPQFIFQYYEEEERQRGNFPDRFSGHQFPNYSSELNVNALLLGDSALYLCASSLEQGGMATNEKLFFGSGTQLSVL.